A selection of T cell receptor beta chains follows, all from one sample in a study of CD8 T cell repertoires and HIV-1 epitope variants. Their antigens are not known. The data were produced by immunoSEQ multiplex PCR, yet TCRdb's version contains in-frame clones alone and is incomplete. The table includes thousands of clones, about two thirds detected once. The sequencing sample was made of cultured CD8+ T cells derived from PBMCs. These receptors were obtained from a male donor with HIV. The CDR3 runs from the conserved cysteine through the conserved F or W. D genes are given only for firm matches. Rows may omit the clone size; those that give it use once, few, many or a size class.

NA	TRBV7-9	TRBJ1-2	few	CASSSLLAGGGYTF	TGTGCCAGCAGTTCACTTCTCGCAGGCGGCGGCTACACCTTC
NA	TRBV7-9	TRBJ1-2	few	CASSLGVGANYGYTF	TGTGCCAGCAGCTTAGGAGTAGGAGCTAACTATGGCTACACCTTC
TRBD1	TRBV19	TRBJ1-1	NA	CASSSDRGTEAFF	TGTGCCAGTAGTTCCGACAGGGGCACTGAAGCTTTCTTT
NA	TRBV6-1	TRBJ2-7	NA	CASSYPREQYF	TGTGCCAGCAGTTACCCCAGGGAGCAGTACTTC
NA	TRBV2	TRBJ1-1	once	CASSEGQGRETEAFF	TGTGCCAGCAGTGAAGGGCAGGGAAGGGAGACTGAAGCTTTCTTT
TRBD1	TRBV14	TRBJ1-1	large	CASSQSGGAFF	TGTGCCAGCAGCCAGTCAGGGGGGGCTTTCTTT
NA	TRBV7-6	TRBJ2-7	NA	CASSSGTGSYEQYF	TGTGCCAGCAGCAGCGGGACAGGCTCCTACGAGCAGTACTTC
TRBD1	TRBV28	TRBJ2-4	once	CASRTRDSKNIQYF	TGTGCCAGCAGAACCAGGGACAGCAAAAACATTCAGTACTTC
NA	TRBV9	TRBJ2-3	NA	CASSVGDGAGDTQYF	TGTGCCAGCAGCGTAGGGGACGGGGCTGGAGATACGCAGTATTTT
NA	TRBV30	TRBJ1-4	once	CAWRGTGEKLFF	TGTGCCTGGAGGGGTACTGGTGAAAAACTGTTTTTT
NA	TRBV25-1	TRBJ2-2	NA	CASHLTGELFF	TGTGCCAGCCATCTCACCGGGGAGCTGTTTTTT
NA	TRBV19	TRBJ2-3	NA	CASSGRGADTQYF	TGTGCCAGTAGCGGGCGGGGTGCAGATACGCAGTATTTT
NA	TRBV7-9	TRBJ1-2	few	CASSPGFANYGYTF	TGTGCCAGCAGTCCAGGGTTTGCGAACTATGGCTACACCTTC
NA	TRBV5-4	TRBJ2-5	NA	CASSTGWGRQETQYF	TGTGCCAGCAGCACCGGGTGGGGGAGGCAAGAGACCCAGTACTTC
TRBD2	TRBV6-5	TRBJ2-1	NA	CASSTTSGVYNEQFF	TGTGCCAGCAGCACTACTAGCGGGGTCTACAATGAGCAGTTCTTC